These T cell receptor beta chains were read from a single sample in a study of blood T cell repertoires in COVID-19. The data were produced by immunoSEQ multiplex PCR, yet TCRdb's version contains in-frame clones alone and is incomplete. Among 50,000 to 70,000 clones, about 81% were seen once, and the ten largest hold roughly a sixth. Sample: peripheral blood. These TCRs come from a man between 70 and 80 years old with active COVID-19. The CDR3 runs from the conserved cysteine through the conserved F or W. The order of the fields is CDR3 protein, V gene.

CDR3aa: CASSLGAGSSGKIYF; v_gene: TRBV5-1
CDR3aa: CASSILAGSTGELFF; v_gene: TRBV19
CDR3aa: CASNYNTGELFF; v_gene: TRBV12-3/TRBV12-4
CDR3aa: CASSSPKQREQFF; v_gene: TRBV28
CDR3aa: CASSLDGSSTDTQYF; v_gene: TRBV4-2
CDR3aa: CASSSGLAEYTSYNEQFF; v_gene: TRBV7-2
CDR3aa: CASRKDRVRNEQFF; v_gene: TRBV6-5
CDR3aa: CASTLGGSSYNEQFF; v_gene: TRBV7-9
CDR3aa: CASSPRRGLQGGGEQFF; v_gene: TRBV14
CDR3aa: CASSQVTEAFF; v_gene: TRBV19
CDR3aa: CAWTGLAGDASYEQYF; v_gene: TRBV30
CDR3aa: CASSQDQAGKYGYTF; v_gene: TRBV4-1
CDR3aa: CASSSVAGKNEQFF; v_gene: TRBV11-2
CDR3aa: CASSEATGDGYQPQHF; v_gene: TRBV6-1
CDR3aa: CASSLPGTEKETQYF; v_gene: TRBV3-1/TRBV3-2
CDR3aa: CASSPWDRATDTQYF; v_gene: TRBV27
CDR3aa: CAWSSPRTQYF; v_gene: TRBV30
CDR3aa: CASSRDRARDNSPLHF; v_gene: TRBV4-1
CDR3aa: CASSFARGNTEAFF; v_gene: TRBV5-8
CDR3aa: CASTPLGGGEQYF; v_gene: TRBV6-2/TRBV6-3
CDR3aa: CASTDVGTGHRGYTF; v_gene: TRBV19
CDR3aa: CASSATGDPYNEQFF; v_gene: TRBV9
CDR3aa: CSVEPGTSGRETQYF; v_gene: TRBV29-1
CDR3aa: CASSLHASGSGNEQFF; v_gene: TRBV18
CDR3aa: CASSLPPGGTEAFF; v_gene: TRBV5-4
CDR3aa: CATSDREGSEAFF; v_gene: TRBV24-1
CDR3aa: CASSLGDSLFNQPQHF; v_gene: TRBV5-8
CDR3aa: CASSFEGSTQYF; v_gene: TRBV7-2
CDR3aa: CASSSGQGPYTGELFF; v_gene: TRBV7-9
CDR3aa: CASSPQGISYEQYF; v_gene: TRBV7-2
CDR3aa: CASGWQGPYNEQFF; v_gene: TRBV11-2
CDR3aa: CASSRNREGTEAFF; v_gene: TRBV5-1
CDR3aa: CASGLGGGVFKTQYF; v_gene: TRBV23-1
CDR3aa: CASRQGRRGYTF; v_gene: TRBV6-5
CDR3aa: CASSSDASDTDTQYF; v_gene: TRBV7-3
CDR3aa: CASSQVVLRGANTEAFF; v_gene: TRBV4-3
CDR3aa: CATSDPFGAAFF; v_gene: TRBV24-1